Listed below are T cell receptor beta chains from one sample, sequenced in a study of early T cells in non-severe SARS-CoV-2 infection. TCRdb analysed the 5' RACE reads with MiXCR anew, one entry per CDR3 protein. The top ten clones hold about 12% of a sample with 35,000 to 40,000 distinct CDR3 sequences, approximately 10% of them seen once. The specimen was whole blood. These receptors were taken from an adult who was a healthcare worker with PCR-confirmed SARS-CoV-2 infection or an uninfected control (not recorded which). Each CDR3 is given with its conserved first and last residue. The D gene is left open where the match is weak. The size field is filled for only some rows; it gives once, few, many or a size class.

TRBJ2-1	TRBD1	TRBV6-1	.	CASSERAGGSYNEQFF	TGTGCCAGCAGTGAACGGGCAGGGGGATCCTACAATGAGCAGTTCTTC
TRBJ2-2	.	TRBV18	many	CASSPRDTGELFF	TGTGCCAGCTCACCGAGGGACACCGGGGAGCTGTTTTTT
TRBJ2-5	TRBD1	TRBV29-1	many	CSVVTGDEETQYF	TGCAGCGTTGTGACAGGGGATGAAGAGACCCAGTACTTC
TRBJ1-5	.	TRBV19	many	CATAQGGGQPQHF	TGTGCCACCGCCCAAGGGGGAGGTCAGCCCCAGCATTTT
TRBJ2-1	TRBD1	TRBV15	many	CATSRDLTGTGARYEQFF	TGTGCCACCAGCAGAGATTTGACGGGGACAGGGGCGCGGTATGAGCAGTTCTTC
TRBJ2-2	TRBD1	TRBV27	many	CASSLPSTGAGELFF	TGTGCCAGCAGTTTACCGTCAACAGGGGCCGGGGAGCTGTTTTTT
TRBJ2-3	TRBD2	TRBV5-1	few	CASSWTSGGPPRDTQYF	TGCGCCAGCAGCTGGACTAGCGGGGGGCCACCCAGGGATACGCAGTATTTT
TRBJ2-4	.	TRBV4-2	few	CASSQGRDIQNIQYF	TGTGCCAGCAGCCAAGGCCGGGACATTCAAAACATTCAGTACTTC
TRBJ2-1	TRBD2	TRBV5-1	many	CASSLFRGGDEQFF	TGCGCCAGCAGCTTGTTTCGCGGGGGAGATGAGCAGTTCTTC
TRBJ2-7	.	TRBV25-1	many	CASSDTPYEQYF	TGTGCCAGCAGTGACACTCCCTACGAGCAGTACTTC
TRBJ2-7	.	TRBV11-2	few	CASSRGSGPEQYF	TGTGCCAGCAGCCGAGGATCGGGCCCCGAGCAGTACTTC
TRBJ2-3	TRBD2	TRBV10-3	many	CAISELRGWYF	TGTGCCATCAGTGAGTTGCGGGGGTGGTATTTT
TRBJ2-2	.	TRBV19	.	CASEPGQLRTGELFF	TGTGCCAGCGAACCAGGACAGCTCCGTACCGGGGAGCTGTTTTTT
TRBJ1-1	TRBD1	TRBV27	many	CASSLSRGVTEAFF	TGTGCCAGCAGTTTAAGCAGGGGGGTTACTGAAGCTTTCTTT
TRBJ1-5	.	TRBV11-2	many	CASSLTPDQPQHF	TGTGCCAGCAGCTTAACACCTGATCAGCCCCAGCATTTT
TRBJ2-7	TRBD2	TRBV5-1	.	CASSLRSASGGAEQYF	TGCGCCAGCAGCTTGAGAAGTGCTAGCGGGGGGGCCGAGCAGTACTTC
TRBJ1-2	.	TRBV20-1	.	CSAREPGDYGYTF	TGCAGTGCTAGAGAACCTGGGGACTATGGCTACACCTTC
TRBJ2-2	.	TRBV12-3/TRBV12-4	many	CASAYLGGTGELFF	TGTGCCAGCGCCTACTTGGGTGGCACCGGGGAGCTGTTTTTT
TRBJ2-3	.	TRBV7-6	many	CASSLGSGRGTDTQYF	TGTGCCAGCAGCTTGGGGAGCGGCCGAGGCACAGATACGCAGTATTTT
TRBJ1-6	TRBD1	TRBV27	many	CASSSQGPNSPLHF	TGTGCCAGCAGTTCACAGGGGCCTAATTCACCCCTCCACTTT
TRBJ2-6	TRBD1	TRBV15	few	CATSIGTGSSGANVLTF	TGTGCCACCAGCATCGGGACAGGGTCCTCTGGGGCCAACGTCCTGACTTTC
TRBJ2-3	.	TRBV5-4	many	CASTGPSMSTQYF	TGTGCCAGCACTGGTCCGTCGATGAGTACGCAGTATTTT
TRBJ1-4	.	TRBV18	.	CASSLEPTVEKLFF	TGTGCCAGCTCACTAGAACCGACTGTGGAAAAACTGTTTTTT
TRBJ1-6	.	TRBV2	.	CASSAPGLHSPLHF	TGTGCCAGCAGTGCCCCAGGGCTCCATTCACCCCTCCACTTT
TRBJ1-1	.	TRBV12-3/TRBV12-4	many	CASTFTEAFF	TGTGCCAGCACCTTCACTGAAGCTTTCTTT
TRBJ2-3	.	TRBV7-2	.	CASSLGPLSDTQYF	TGTGCCAGCAGCTTAGGGCCCTTGTCAGATACGCAGTATTTT
TRBJ2-1	.	TRBV20-1	few	CSAITGNEQFF	TGCAGTGCTATAACAGGGAATGAGCAGTTCTTC
TRBJ1-2	TRBD1	TRBV7-2	many	CASSPRATGGPRGYTF	TGTGCCAGCAGCCCCCGGGCCACAGGGGGCCCACGTGGCTACACCTTC
TRBJ1-1	TRBD1	TRBV7-2	few	CASSPQGLEAFF	TGTGCCAGCAGCCCACAGGGGCTTGAAGCTTTCTTT
TRBJ2-5	TRBD2	TRBV6-5	many	CASSQSSGVQETQYF	TGTGCCAGCAGTCAGAGTAGCGGGGTCCAAGAGACCCAGTACTTC
TRBJ1-5	.	TRBV12-3/TRBV12-4	many	CASTLGGSNQPQHF	TGTGCCAGCACACTAGGCGGGAGCAATCAGCCCCAGCATTTT
TRBJ2-7	.	TRBV29-1	few	CSVKLSSYEQYF	TGCAGCGTTAAATTGAGTTCCTACGAGCAGTACTTC
TRBJ1-5	.	TRBV10-3	many	CAISGSGYSNQPQHF	TGTGCCATCAGTGGGTCCGGCTATAGCAATCAGCCCCAGCATTTT
TRBJ2-5	TRBD2	TRBV7-6	many	CASSLGLASPQETQYF	TGTGCCAGCAGCTTAGGACTAGCGTCGCCCCAAGAGACCCAGTACTTC
TRBJ2-7	.	TRBV12-3/TRBV12-4	.	CASSPRQLYEQYF	TGTGCCAGCAGTCCCAGACAGTTATACGAGCAGTACTTC
TRBJ1-6	.	TRBV30	many	CAWSVEQSSYNSPLHF	TGTGCCTGGAGTGTGGAGCAGAGCTCCTATAATTCACCCCTCCACTTT
TRBJ1-3	.	TRBV10-1	many	CASQASGSGNTIYF	TGCGCCAGCCAGGCCAGCGGCTCTGGAAACACCATATATTTT
TRBJ1-6	TRBD1	TRBV15	many	CATSRGTGDNSPLHF	TGTGCCACCAGCAGAGGGACAGGGGATAATTCACCCCTCCACTTT
TRBJ2-7	TRBD1	TRBV3-1	few	CASSRGPPGQGPYEQYF	TGTGCCAGCAGCCGCGGCCCCCCGGGACAGGGACCTTACGAGCAGTACTTC
TRBJ2-1	TRBD2	TRBV11-2	.	CASSSRGASGGREQFF	TGTGCCAGCAGCTCTCGCGGCGCTAGCGGGGGCCGTGAGCAGTTCTTC
TRBJ1-3	.	TRBV9	.	CASSVGASLKSTIYF	TGTGCCAGCAGCGTAGGGGCTTCCCTTAAGAGCACCATATATTTT
TRBJ2-7	.	TRBV5-1	.	CASRDAPGEQYF	TGCGCCAGCAGGGACGCCCCCGGCGAGCAGTACTTC
TRBJ2-1	.	TRBV20-1	many	CSARETTRPLPHNEQFF	TGCAGTGCTAGAGAGACAACTAGACCCCTTCCTCACAATGAGCAGTTCTTC
TRBJ2-7	.	TRBV9	many	CASSVGAGAFDYEQYF	TGTGCCAGCAGCGTGGGGGCAGGAGCCTTCGACTACGAGCAGTACTTC
TRBJ1-5	.	TRBV29-1	few	CSVGGTDGQPQHF	TGCAGCGTTGGCGGCACAGACGGCCAGCCCCAGCATTTT
TRBJ2-1	.	TRBV2	few	CARTTAGEQFF	TGTGCCAGGACCACAGCAGGCGAGCAGTTCTTC
TRBJ2-5	TRBD1	TRBV5-4	many	CASSQDRGRLETQYF	TGTGCCAGCAGCCAGGACAGGGGGCGGCTAGAGACCCAGTACTTC
TRBJ1-1	TRBD1	TRBV29-1	many	CSAWTGGLKTEAFF	TGCAGCGCCTGGACAGGGGGTTTGAAAACTGAAGCTTTCTTT
TRBJ1-6	TRBD1	TRBV7-9	few	CATSTGGVLHF	TGTGCCACCAGTACAGGGGGAGTACTCCACTTT
TRBJ1-2	.	TRBV7-9	.	CASSLAGRRPYGYTF	TGTGCCAGCAGCTTAGCGGGCAGGAGGCCGTATGGCTACACCTTC
TRBJ1-1	TRBD1	TRBV10-2	.	CASRGQVMNTEAFF	TGCGCCAGCAGAGGACAGGTCATGAACACTGAAGCTTTCTTT
TRBJ1-1	.	TRBV24-1	few	CATPFEPGQNTEAFF	TGTGCCACCCCCTTCGAACCGGGACAGAACACTGAAGCTTTCTTT
TRBJ2-3	.	TRBV10-3	many	CAISASQTVSTDTQYF	TGTGCCATCAGTGCAAGTCAGACCGTTAGCACAGATACGCAGTATTTT